The clone carrying this T cell receptor (beta chain) was observed a few times. Its antigen is not known. This sample was taken from a study of cytomegalovirus exposure and HLA in healthy donors. Findings and limits, study-wide: Some V segments, TRBV6-2 and TRBV6-3 among them, were indistinguishable and were therefore excluded. V- and J-gene trimming in TCR beta was tied to a missense DCLRE1C variant by an analysis performed later. It emerged from a later analysis that several of the most significant clusters appeared to be linked to common viral pathogens.

Germline CDR1 SQVTM, CDR2 ANQGSEA. CDR3 size: 14 residues. The ends were cut back, 4 bases at V and 3 bases at J, with 16 bases in the middle. Vbeta (60) and Jbeta (13) primers were used in the PCR. In the study's own analysis: About 11 million of 65 million to 95 million unique TCR beta chains were shared, per a later count. Generated by immunoSEQ multiplex PCR, the TCRdb table keeps only in-frame clones and is missing some. That table gives V, J and clone size, and the DNA gave D and trimming. The sample gives a few hundred thousand clones, 80% to 85% of which show up once; around 8.6% is in the top ten.

This chain links TRBV29-1 with TRBJ2-7; D is unclear. Sequencing was performed on PBMCs. The TCR sequence derives from a woman aged 55-75 years in good health and CMV-seropositive. The CDR3 region has the DNA TGCAGCGTTGTACCGGGTGATGAGCACTACGAGCAGTACTTC. Translated: CSVVPGDEHYEQYF.